This TCR beta chain was retrieved from a study of T cells in Graves' hyperthyroidism and ophthalmopathy. The source material, RNA transcripts, was used to amplify TCR beta CDR3 regions. First-round RT-PCR targeting the TCR CDR3 was performed with the HTBI primer set. Via MiXCR, TCRdb re-called the multiplex PCR reads, giving one row per CDR3 protein. Seen here are some 510,000 distinct CDR3 sequences, around 20% observed once, and the top ten hold approximately 25%. The CDR3 spans 14 residues. Germline lookup yields CDR1 PRHDT and CDR2 FYEKMQ (reference sequence). J lost 4 bases, V lost 5 bases, and 7 bases had no gene match. On the basis of clinical symptoms, serum thyroxine and TRAb, thyroid ultrasound and orbital computed tomography, diagnoses were made.

Sequences were obtained from blood. V is TRBV13 and J is TRBJ1-2, with 7 positions matching TRBD1. The TCR was taken from a man aged 18 to 29 with Graves' hyperthyroidism. The CDR3 region is CASSTRDSRYGYTF. The CDR3 nucleotides are TGTGCCAGCAGCACTCGGGACAGCCGCTATGGCTACACCTTC.